A single sample is the source of the 18 T cell receptor beta chains below, sequenced in a study of cytomegalovirus exposure and HLA in healthy donors. TCRdb's table, derived via immunoSEQ multiplex PCR, lists solely in-frame clones and lacks some. The table shows around 300,000 clones, with 85% to 90% occurring only once. Sequenced sample: PBMCs. These receptors were taken from a woman aged 18-29 years in good health and CMV-seronegative.

This chain uses TRBV4-3 with TRBJ2-7, with D hard to call. The CDR3 runs 14 residues. The V and J ends lost 0 bases and 0 bases respectively, with 6 bases between them. CDR1 LGHNA and CDR2 YSLEER come from the germline V gene. The CDR3 is CASSQDPGSYEQYF. Written as DNA, the CDR3 is TGCGCCAGCAGCCAAGACCCGGGCTCCTACGAGCAGTACTTC.

The J gene is TRBJ1-2, the V gene TRBV5-8, with 9 positions matching TRBD1. The trim removed 4 bases at V and 5 bases at J, leaving 18 bases unmatched. The CDR3 length is 18 residues. The germline CDR1 and CDR2 sequences are SGHTS and YDEGEE. CDR3 protein: CASSPGQGFRNPVYGYTF. In nucleotides, the CDR3 is TGTGCCAGCAGCCCGGGACAGGGTTTTAGAAATCCCGTGTATGGCTACACCTTC.

The V gene is TRBV7-3, the J gene TRBJ2-5; 9 bases match TRBD2. The CDR3 contains 15 residues. Germline V gene data show CDR1 as SGHTA and CDR2 as FQGTGA. J gave up 2 bases and V 4 bases, and 5 bases lay outside the gene matches. The CDR3 DNA reads as TGTGCCAGCAGCTCACTAGCGGGTAAACAAGAGACCCAGTACTTC. Its translation: CASSSLAGKQETQYF.

The chain combines TRBV5-4 with TRBJ1-2, with 8 bases fitting TRBD1. The germline gives CDR1 SGHNT, CDR2 YYREEE (reference sequence). The CDR3 length is 15 residues. V was clipped by 3 bases and J by 8 bases; unmatched bases: 12. The CDR3 sequence is CASSSSGTGEVGYTF. CDR3 nucleotide sequence: TGTGCCAGCAGCTCATCCGGGACAGGAGAGGTGGGCTACACCTTC.

Concerning this clone: Other DNA variants within this sample encode the same CDR3. V and J are TRBV6-5 and TRBJ1-2; D unclear. Deletions cut 0 bases from V and 2 bases from J, with 7 bases between. Germline V gene sequence: CDR1 MNHEY, CDR2 SVGAGI. CDR3 length: 14 residues. CDR3 coding DNA: TGTGCCAGCAGTTACTCGAGACTAAACTATGGCTACACCTTC. Its protein product is CASSYSRLNYGYTF.

V and J are TRBV19 and TRBJ2-1; 7 bases align to TRBD1. The CDR3 is 14 amino acids. V was clipped by 7 bases and J by 0 bases; unmatched bases: 3. CDR1 LNHDA and CDR2 SQIVND come from the germline V gene (reference sequence). CDR3 amino acids: CASKRDSSYNEQFF. The CDR3 region has the DNA TGTGCCAGTAAAAGGGACAGCTCCTACAATGAGCAGTTCTTC.

The chain combines TRBV5-4 with TRBJ2-7; D is uncertain. The V end was cut by 2 bases, the J end by 4 bases, with 10 bases between. CDR3 length: 13 amino acids. From germline, CDR1 is SGHNT and CDR2 YYREEE (reference sequence). The CDR3 sequence: CASSFRSSYEQYF. The CDR3 bases are TGTGCCAGCAGCTTTAGAAGTAGTTACGAGCAGTACTTC.

The chain employs TRBV2 and TRBJ1-1; D perhaps matches TRBD1 (6 bases). The CDR3 covers 15 residues. V was cut by 8 bases and J by 3 bases, with 19 bases left in between. Germline lookup yields CDR1 SNHLY and CDR2 FYNNEI. The CDR3 sequence is CASHDEGPGDTEAFF. The CDR3 DNA sequence: TGTGCCAGCCATGATGAGGGGCCAGGGGACACTGAAGCTTTCTTT.

V and J are TRBV29-1 and TRBJ2-1, with D maybe TRBD1 (6 bases). This CDR3 has 15 amino acids. V lost 7 bases and J 0 bases, leaving 16 bases between the germline ends. CDR1 and CDR2 from the germline V gene are SQVTM and ANQGSEA. CDR3 loop: CSARQVLRSYNEQFF. The CDR3 coding sequence is TGCAGCGCCCGACAGGTGCTCCGCTCCTACAATGAGCAGTTCTTC.

V usage is TRBV5-1 and J usage is TRBJ1-1, with D possibly TRBD1 on 6 matching bases. Trimming took off 2 bases at V and 0 bases at J, with 14 bases between the two ends. This CDR3 has 16 amino acids. The V gene's germline CDR1 is SGHRS and CDR2 YFSETQ. The CDR3 nucleotides read TGCGCCAGCAGCTTTCATGGACAGCCCTTGAACACTGAAGCTTTCTTT. Translating gives CASSFHGQPLNTEAFF.

The chain employs TRBV7-9 and TRBJ2-7; perhaps TRBD2 as D (7 bases). CDR1 is SEHNR and CDR2 is FQNEAQ in the germline V gene (reference sequence). The CDR3 is made up of 14 amino acids. Trimming stripped 5 bases from V and 4 bases from J, with 15 bases between. The CDR3 loop is CASSHSAGQYEQYF. CDR3 sequence (DNA): TGTGCCAGCAGCCATTCAGCGGGACAATACGAGCAGTACTTC.

The DNA for the CDR3 is TGCGCCAGCAGCCAAGAAGCAGGGCCCTCCTACGAGCAGTACTTC. Its protein product is CASSQEAGPSYEQYF. The V call is TRBV4-3, the J call TRBJ2-7, with D maybe TRBD1 (5 bases). The CDR3 has 15 residues. The ends were cut back, 0 bases at V and 0 bases at J, with 9 bases in the middle. Germline V gives CDR1 LGHNA, CDR2 YSLEER.

The rearrangement links TRBV27 to TRBJ1-2; D uncertain. V lost 2 bases and J 6 bases, leaving 7 bases between the germline ends. CDR1 is MNHEY, CDR2 SMNVEV, per germline (reference sequence). This CDR3 region has 12 residues. CDR3 nucleotides: TGTGCCAGCAGTTTACGGGGAAATGGCTACACCTTC. Its protein product is CASSLRGNGYTF.

The chain has TRBV30 and TRBJ2-7; D unresolved. The CDR3 is 12 residues long. Trimming shortened V by 0 bases and J by 2 bases, and 5 bases separated the two germline ends. Germline V gives CDR1 GTSNPN, CDR2 SVGIG (reference sequence). Written as DNA, the CDR3 is TGTGCCTGGAGTGTAAATACCTACGAGCAGTACTTC. It codes for CAWSVNTYEQYF.

V usage is TRBV4-1 and J usage is TRBJ2-7, with 7 bases aligning to TRBD2. V gave up 0 bases and J gave up 5 bases; unmatched junction bases: 7. The CDR3 is made up of 15 amino acids. The V gene's germline CDR1 is MGHRA and CDR2 YSYEKL. CDR3 residues: CASSQERTRVDEQYF. Here the CDR3 DNA reads TGCGCCAGCAGCCAAGAGAGGACTAGAGTTGACGAGCAGTACTTC.

As regards this clone: One end of the junction varies from germline; a read error may be responsible. The chain uses TRBV4-1 and TRBJ2-7, with 12 bases that match TRBD2. Per germline, CDR1 MGHRA and CDR2 YSYEKL. The CDR3 is 16 residues long. CDR3 sequence (DNA): TGCGTCAGCAGCCAAGGGGGACTAGCGGGTAGGTACGAGCAGTACTTC. Amino acid sequence: CVSSQGGLAGRYEQYF.

The chain uses TRBV5-4 and TRBJ1-2; a possible D gene is TRBD1 (6 bases). CDR1 is SGHNT and CDR2 is YYREEE in the germline V gene (reference sequence). This CDR3 contains 13 residues. V was shortened by 4 bases and J by 4 bases, with 11 bases between the two germline ends. As DNA, the CDR3 is TGTGCCAGCAGCCGAGAGGGGGTCTATGGCTACACCTTC. Translated, it gives CASSREGVYGYTF.

The count of this clone is one. The J gene is TRBJ2-7, the V gene TRBV5-4; TRBD2 aligns across 14 bases. CDR1 is SGHNT and CDR2 is YYREEE in the germline V gene (reference sequence). The CDR3 sequence is 17 residues long. With 1 base clipped from V and 3 bases from J, the junction kept 6 bases outside the gene matches. The CDR3 loop is CASSLSYGTSGSYEQYF. DNA for the CDR3: TGTGCCAGCAGCTTGTCCTACGGGACTAGCGGGAGCTACGAGCAGTACTTC.